These 32 T cell receptor beta chains were all obtained from the same sample, sequenced in a study of T cell changes during pregnancy in multiple sclerosis. This table comes from immunoSEQ multiplex PCR, and its TCRdb copy is limited to in-frame clones, with some not included. Of about 42,000 clones in the sample, about 89% are singletons; the top ten hold less than 0.9%. The sequenced sample was CD4+ T cells from peripheral blood mononuclear cells, obtained before pregnancy. These receptors originate from a female donor with multiple sclerosis, enrolled in a pregnancy study.

The chain links TRBV7-9 to TRBJ1-2, with 7 bases that match TRBD1. Unmatched junction bases numbered 4, after V lost 4 bases and J lost 2 bases. Per germline, CDR1 SEHNR and CDR2 FQNEAQ (reference sequence). This CDR3 region has 14 residues. CDR3 DNA: TGTGCCAGCAGCTACATGACAGGGAACTATGGCTACACCTTC. Translation: CASSYMTGNYGYTF.

V is TRBV6-5 and J is TRBJ1-3, with D hard to call. Trimming took 5 bases from V and 3 from J, leaving 8 bases between them. This CDR3 is built from 13 residues. Germline CDR1 is MNHEY and CDR2 is SVGAGI. For the CDR3, the DNA is TGTGCCAGCAGTCCCTACGGTGGAAACACCATATATTTT. Encoded protein: CASSPYGGNTIYF.

This chain connects TRBV7-2 to TRBJ2-1; D remains unclear. The CDR3 has 16 residues. The V end lost 5 bases, the J end lost 0 bases, and 14 bases lay between the germline ends. Germline values: CDR1 SGHTA, CDR2 FQGNSA. The DNA of the CDR3 is TGTGCCAGCAGCCAGTCAAGGCAGGCCTCCTACAATGAGCAGTTCTTC. Residues: CASSQSRQASYNEQFF.

The chain recombines TRBV7-2 with TRBJ1-1, with 9 bases matching TRBD1. With 5 bases clipped from V and 1 base from J, the junction kept 8 bases outside the gene matches. This CDR3 is 16 amino acids long. Germline V CDR1 and CDR2: SGHTA, FQGNSA. CDR3: CASSRNRDRANTEAFF. The CDR3 nucleotides read TGTGCCAGCAGCCGTAATAGGGACAGGGCGAACACTGAAGCTTTCTTT.

The chain is built from TRBV11-2 and TRBJ1-2, with a possible D match to TRBD1 (5 bases). From germline, CDR1 is SGHAT and CDR2 FQNNGV. The CDR3 has 13 amino acids. V was clipped by 0 bases and J by 3 bases, with 5 bases between them. CDR3 nucleotide sequence: TGTGCCAGCAGCTTAGACAGGGACTATGGCTACACCTTC. Amino acids: CASSLDRDYGYTF.

This chain uses TRBV4-3 with TRBJ2-7; D may be TRBD1 (6 bases). Between the trimmed V and J ends, which lost 4 bases and 4 bases, there was a span of 17 bases. This CDR3 is built from 15 residues. Germline CDR1 and CDR2: LGHNA and YSLEER. The CDR3 nucleotides read TGCGCCAGCAGCCCGGGCCTGGGGGCCGGGTACGAGCAGTACTTC. Translating it yields CASSPGLGAGYEQYF.

This chain joins TRBV5-4 and TRBJ2-7; D possibly corresponds to TRBD1 (5 bases). Trimming took 1 base from V and 2 from J, leaving 10 bases between them. This CDR3 region has 14 residues. From germline, CDR1 is SGHNT and CDR2 YYREEE (reference sequence). CDR3 sequence reads: CASSLRTPPYEQYF. DNA of the CDR3: TGTGCCAGCAGCTTGAGGACACCTCCCTACGAGCAGTACTTC.

The chain links TRBV15 to TRBJ2-3; 11 nucleotides match TRBD2. Germline CDR1 LNHNV, CDR2 YYDKDF (reference sequence). The CDR3 has 16 amino acids. J was trimmed by 3 bases and V by 5 bases; bases with no gene match: 7. The CDR3 sequence: CATSLGTSGITDTQYF. CDR3 DNA sequence: TGTGCCACCAGCCTTGGGACTAGCGGTATAACAGATACGCAGTATTTT.

This clone was seen once. This sample includes further DNA sequences coding for the same CDR3. This chain uses TRBV19 with TRBJ1-6; 7 bases are a match to TRBD1. Trimming removed 0 bases from V and 7 bases from J; junction bases left unmatched: 0. The CDR3 has 14 residues. Germline V gene lookup returns CDR1 LNHDA and CDR2 SQIVND (reference sequence). CDR3 amino acids: CASSIDRGNSPLHF. For the CDR3, the DNA is TGTGCCAGTAGTATAGACAGGGGGAATTCACCCCTCCACTTT.

The chain uses TRBV5-1 and TRBJ2-5; the match to TRBD2 covers 11 bases. V was clipped by 4 bases and J by 2 bases; unmatched bases: 4. Germline assignment: CDR1 SGHRS and CDR2 YFSETQ. The CDR3 sequence is 15 residues long. The CDR3 region is CASSPTSGAQETQYF. In DNA, the CDR3 is TGCGCCAGCAGCCCGACTAGCGGGGCACAAGAGACCCAGTACTTC.

The chain joins TRBV6-1 to TRBJ2-5; the match to TRBD2 covers 11 bases. The CDR3 is 14 residues long. The germline CDR1 and CDR2 sequences are MNHNS and SASEGT. V was clipped by 9 bases and J by 7 bases; unmatched bases: 10. CDR3 nucleotides: TGTGCCAGTACCGCTAGCGGGGGGCTTTCGACCCAGTACTTC. Translation gives CASTASGGLSTQYF.

The chain employs TRBV28 and TRBJ2-5; TRBD2 agrees at 9 bases. V gave up 8 bases and J gave up 5 bases; unmatched junction bases: 6. Germline lookup yields CDR1 MDHEN and CDR2 SYDVKM. The CDR3 covers 13 residues. The CDR3 bases are TGTGCCAGCTGCAGGGCGGGAGGGGAGACCCAGTACTTC. It is translated as CASCRAGGETQYF.

This chain links TRBV19 with TRBJ2-1; 9 bases fit TRBD2. V was clipped by 6 bases and J by 5 bases; unmatched bases: 8. The germline CDR1 and CDR2 sequences are LNHDA and SQIVND (reference sequence). The CDR3 has 15 residues. The CDR3 DNA reads TGTGCCAGTAGGCCCCTAGCGGGACTTCACAATGAGCAGTTCTTC. Its protein product is CASRPLAGLHNEQFF.

The rearrangement links TRBV6-4 to TRBJ2-1; 13 nucleotides agree with TRBD2. The CDR3 covers 16 residues. Germline-derived CDR1 and CDR2 are MRHNA and SNTAGT. The junction had 0 bases not matched to a gene; V was cut back by 3 bases and J by 1 base. DNA of the CDR3: TGTGCCAGCAGTGAGACTAGCGGGGGGTCCTACAATGAGCAGTTCTTC. It codes for CASSETSGGSYNEQFF.

The CDR3 DNA is TGTGCCAGCAGCAGGGGACAGGCCAAGAGCTCCTATAATTCACCCCTCCACTTT. It is translated as CASSRGQAKSSYNSPLHF. The chain employs TRBV9 and TRBJ1-6; TRBD1 matches 8 bases. The ends lost 4 bases at V and 0 bases at J; junction bases unmatched: 9. Germline CDR1 SGDLS, CDR2 YYNGEE. This CDR3 spans 18 amino acids. The full variable domain, completed using reference TRBV9 and TRBJ1-6, is DSGVTQTPKHLITATGQRVTLRCSPRSGDLSVYWYQQSLDQGLQFLIQYYNGEERAKGNILERFSAQQFPDLHSELNLSSLELGDSALYFCASSRGQAKSSYNSPLHFGNGTRLTVT.

For this clone: One end of the junction is discordant with germline, which a read error may explain. The chain carries TRBV7-7 and TRBJ2-7, with 9 bases identical to TRBD2. Germline loops: CDR1 SSHAT, CDR2 FNYEAQ (reference sequence). The CDR3 contains 16 residues. CDR3: CASSPGLAHSSYEQYF. CDR3 sequence (DNA): TGTGCTAGCAGCCCGGGACTAGCCCACAGCTCCTACGAGCAGTACTTC.

The rearrangement joins TRBV6-5 to TRBJ2-1; D is perhaps TRBD2 (5 bases). Trimming removed 6 bases at V and 4 bases at J, with 16 bases between. There are 15 residues in the CDR3. CDR1 and CDR2 (germline): MNHEY, SVGAGI. For the CDR3, the DNA is TGTGCCAGCAGGCCGAGGGCAAACGTATACAATGAGCAGTTCTTC. This encodes CASRPRANVYNEQFF.

The sample holds one count of this clone. V and J are TRBV6-6 and TRBJ2-5; no clear D. From germline, CDR1 is MNHNY and CDR2 SVGAGI (reference sequence). The length of the CDR3 is 14 residues. Trimming shortened V by 4 bases and J by 0 bases, and 9 bases separated the two germline ends. The CDR3 sequence is CASSSRLYQETQYF. The DNA for the CDR3 is TGTGCCAGCAGTTCTCGGTTGTACCAAGAGACCCAGTACTTC.

The V gene is TRBV6-1, the J gene TRBJ2-7, with TRBD1 matching over 7 bases. This CDR3 spans 13 amino acids. Germline CDR1 MNHNS, CDR2 SASEGT. Germline trimming cut 9 bases from V and 2 bases from J; bases unmatched to any gene: 7. This chain's CDR3 is CASTRQGPYEQYF. DNA of the CDR3: TGTGCCAGTACTCGACAGGGTCCCTACGAGCAGTACTTC.

The chain joins TRBV5-4 to TRBJ2-2; 10 positions match TRBD2. CDR1 and CDR2 (germline): SGHNT, YYREEE (reference sequence). This CDR3 region has 16 residues. J was trimmed by 1 base and V by 5 bases; bases with no gene match: 5. The CDR3 spells CASSRSSGGNTGELFF. As DNA, the CDR3 is TGTGCCAGCAGTCGATCTAGCGGGGGGAACACCGGGGAGCTGTTTTTT.

This clone showed up just once. Different DNA sequences within this sample yield the same CDR3. This chain links TRBV4-1 with TRBJ1-1; 7 bases map to TRBD1. V shed 0 bases and J 8 bases; nucleotides not matched to a gene: 24. The V gene's germline CDR1 is MGHRA and CDR2 YSYEKL. The CDR3 has 20 residues. The CDR3 sequence is CASSQDLGRPGGFGGTEAFF. The CDR3 DNA is TGCGCCAGCAGCCAAGATTTGGGGAGGCCAGGGGGATTTGGGGGCACCGAAGCTTTCTTT.

The V gene is TRBV7-2, the J gene TRBJ1-6, with D hard to call. This CDR3 has 12 residues. Germline CDR1 is SGHTA and CDR2 is FQGNSA. Trimming cost V 5 bases and J 9 bases, with 8 bases left between them. For the CDR3, the DNA is TGTGCCAGCAGCCCCATCGGTTCACCCCTCCACTTT. Residues: CASSPIGSPLHF. Drawing the rest from reference TRBV7-2 and TRBJ1-6, the complete variable domain is GAGVSQSPSNKVTEKGKDVELRCDPISGHTALYWYRQSLGQGLEFLIYFQGNSAPDKSGLPSDRFSAERTGGSVSTLTIQRTQQEDSAVYLCASSPIGSPLHFGNGTRLTVT.

CDR3 sequence: CASRREGEQFF. The CDR3 DNA sequence: TGTGCCAGCAGGCGAGAGGGTGAGCAGTTCTTC. The gene calls are TRBV6-5 and TRBJ2-1, with D tentatively TRBD2 (5 bases). This CDR3 is 11 amino acids long. Trimming left V 6 bases short and J 9 bases short, with 9 bases between. Germline-derived CDR1 and CDR2 are MNHEY and SVGAGI.

The chain is built from TRBV4-2 and TRBJ2-2; 7 nucleotides agree with TRBD2. Germline CDR1 and CDR2: LGHNA and YNFKEQ. CDR3 length equals 16 residues. The junction had 2 bases not matched to a gene; V was cut back by 0 bases and J by 1 base. The CDR3 region is CASSQDWGGNTGELFF. CDR3 nucleotides: TGTGCCAGCAGCCAAGATTGGGGGGGGAACACCGGGGAGCTGTTTTTT.

This clone was counted a single time. The chain recombines TRBV19 with TRBJ1-2, with 8 bases identical to TRBD1. J gave up 5 bases and V 5 bases, and 4 bases lay outside the gene matches. CDR1 is LNHDA, CDR2 SQIVND, per germline (reference sequence). CDR3 length: 13 amino acids. DNA for the CDR3: TGTGCCAGTAGTGTGGACAGGGAGTATGGCTACACCTTC. It yields the protein CASSVDREYGYTF.

This sequence joins TRBV12-5 and TRBJ2-7, with 11 bases lining up with TRBD2. With V trimmed by 6 bases and J by 2 bases, 6 bases remained unmatched. The germline gives CDR1 LGHNT, CDR2 FRNRAP. This CDR3 has 15 amino acids. The CDR3 reads CASGPSGGQTYEQYF. The CDR3 DNA is TGTGCTAGTGGGCCTAGCGGGGGGCAAACCTACGAGCAGTACTTC. Using reference TRBV12-5 and TRBJ2-7 for the parts outside the CDR3, the full variable domain is DARVTQTPRHKVTEMGQEVTMRCQPILGHNTVFWYRQTMMQGLELLAYFRNRAPLDDSGMPKDRFSAEMPDATLATLKIQPSEPRDSAVYFCASGPSGGQTYEQYFGPGTRLTVT.

The J gene is TRBJ2-3, the V gene TRBV4-3; 16 bases match TRBD2. Germline V gives CDR1 LGHNA, CDR2 YSLEER. This CDR3 has 19 amino acids. The V segment lost 2 bases and the J segment 6 bases; nucleotides outside the gene matches: 11. The CDR3 DNA reads as TGCGCCAGCAGCCAAAATCCGGGACTAGCGGGGGGGTTTAGTGATACGCAGTATTTT. This codes for CASSQNPGLAGGFSDTQYF.

The CDR3: CASSFQITGELFF. CDR3 DNA: TGTGCCAGCAGCTTTCAAATCACCGGGGAGCTGTTTTTT. The chain is built from TRBV7-2 and TRBJ2-2; D is ambiguous. V lost 3 bases and J 4 bases, leaving 6 bases between the germline ends. Looked up from germline, CDR1 is SGHTA and CDR2 is FQGNSA. The CDR3 loop spans 13 amino acids. The variable domain in full, completed from reference TRBV7-2 and TRBJ2-2, reads GAGVSQSPSNKVTEKGKDVELRCDPISGHTALYWYRQSLGQGLEFLIYFQGNSAPDKSGLPSDRFSAERTGGSVSTLTIQRTQQEDSAVYLCASSFQITGELFFGEGSRLTVL.

The V and J genes are TRBV13 and TRBJ2-5, with D perhaps matching TRBD2 (5 bases). V was cut by 3 bases and J by 7 bases, with 15 bases left in between. CDR1 and CDR2 from the germline V gene are PRHDT and FYEKMQ (reference sequence). The CDR3 extends over 14 amino acids. The CDR3 region has the DNA TGTGCCAGCAGCTTCGGGGTTAAGTGGGGGACCCAGTACTTC. It yields the protein CASSFGVKWGTQYF.

This chain connects TRBV21-1 to TRBJ1-1; TRBD1, as called in the table, went unchecked against the DNA. TRBV21-1 is annotated as a pseudogene. The CDR3 runs 18 residues. The CDR3 protein is CASRHSPPRGRVNTEAFF. DNA for the CDR3: TGTGCCAGCAGACACAGTCCCCCCAGGGGGCGCGTGAACACTGAAGCTTTCTTT.

This rearrangement joins TRBV9 to TRBJ2-3; TRBD2 matches at 11 bases. J lost 3 bases, V lost 0 bases, and 6 bases had no gene match. Looked up from germline, CDR1 is SGDLS and CDR2 is YYNGEE. The CDR3 is 17 residues long. The CDR3 nucleotides read TGTGCCAGCAGCGTAGACCCTAGCGGGGGGCTAACAGATACGCAGTATTTT. Its translation is CASSVDPSGGLTDTQYF.

The chain combines TRBV28 with TRBJ1-5; D is unresolved. In germline, CDR1 is MDHEN, CDR2 SYDVKM. The V end lost 6 bases, the J end lost 8 bases, and 17 bases lay between the germline ends. The CDR3 sequence is 14 residues long. CDR3 nucleotides: TGTGCCAGCAGGAACCCGGGGAATTGGGAGCCCCAGCATTTT. Its translation: CASRNPGNWEPQHF.